Here is one T cell receptor (beta chain) with its context. Its matching antigen is unknown. CDR1 and CDR2 from the germline V gene are SGHAT and FQNNGV. The CDR3 contains 14 residues. The ends lost 5 bases at V and 0 bases at J; junction bases unmatched: 3. The PCR ran on 60 Vbeta and 13 Jbeta primers. TCRdb keeps only in-frame clones here, not all; method: immunoSEQ multiplex PCR. Found here are approximately 170,000 clones, over 65% of them singletons; the top ten hold roughly 0.76%. This specimen belongs to a study of cytomegalovirus exposure and HLA in healthy donors. Whole-study findings and limits: Most of the CMV-associated TCR beta chains (in a later analysis) appeared to be HLA-restricted. Earlier analysis found most TCR beta V segments productive about 90% or about 30% of the time. The classifier reportedly diagnosed cytomegalovirus status with high specificity and sensitivity.

This TCR derives from a female donor in good health and CMV-seronegative. J is TRBJ1-1 and V is TRBV11-2; 7 bases agree with TRBD1. The material sequenced was PBMCs. The DNA of the CDR3 is TGTGCCAGCAGCGCCGGGACAGTGAACACTGAAGCTTTCTTT. Residues: CASSAGTVNTEAFF. Complete variable domain (other parts from reference TRBV11-2 and TRBJ1-1): EAGVAQSPRYKIIEKRQSVAFWCNPISGHATLYWYQQILGQGPKLLIQFQNNGVVDDSQLPKDRFSAERLKGVDSTLKIQPAKLEDSAVYLCASSAGTVNTEAFFGQGTRLTVV.